Listed below are T cell receptor beta chains from one sample, sequenced in a study of post-analysis software for immune sequencing data. Each CDR3 protein gets one entry after TCRdb re-called the PCR reads with MiXCR. The table includes about 540,000 distinct CDR3 sequences, around 36% detected once. The sample taken for sequencing was blood. The receptors were gathered from a girl aged 2 to 17 with multiple sclerosis. CDR3s include the opening cysteine and the closing phenylalanine or tryptophan. Fields, in order: clone size, V gene, D gene, J gene, CDR3 protein, CDR3 DNA. D genes are given only for firm matches. The size entry is marked missing in some rows and otherwise reads once, few, many or a size class.

size: -; V: TRBV7-2; D: -; J: TRBJ1-2; CDR3: CASSPDYYGYTF; DNA: TGTGCCAGCAGCCCCGATTACTATGGCTACACCTTC
size: -; V: TRBV6-6; D: -; J: TRBJ1-4; CDR3: CASSYSFSGSEKLFF; DNA: TGTGCCAGCAGTTACAGCTTCTCTGGAAGTGAAAAACTGTTTTTT
size: few; V: TRBV6-2/TRBV6-3; D: -; J: TRBJ2-1; CDR3: CASSYTSPNEQFF; DNA: TGTGCCAGCAGTTACACTAGCCCCAATGAGCAGTTCTTC
size: many; V: TRBV29-1; D: -; J: TRBJ2-1; CDR3: CSVGSIVGAHNEQFF; DNA: TGCAGCGTGGGAAGTATCGTGGGAGCGCACAATGAGCAGTTCTTC
size: many; V: TRBV6-1; D: -; J: TRBJ2-7; CDR3: CASAPQGTAPYEQYF; DNA: TGTGCCAGCGCCCCACAGGGAACAGCTCCCTACGAGCAGTACTTC
size: once; V: TRBV29-1; D: TRBD2; J: TRBJ2-1; CDR3: CSVAGTSVKNEQFF; DNA: TGCAGCGTTGCCGGGACTAGCGTTAAAAATGAGCAGTTCTTC
size: few; V: TRBV6-2/TRBV6-3; D: -; J: TRBJ1-5; CDR3: CASRKTGSGNQPQHF; DNA: TGTGCCAGCAGAAAAACAGGGTCGGGCAATCAGCCCCAGCATTTT
size: few; V: TRBV11-2; D: -; J: TRBJ1-4; CDR3: CASRRAGLYNEKLFF; DNA: TGTGCCAGCAGACGAGCAGGATTATACAATGAAAAACTGTTTTTT
size: -; V: TRBV7-6; D: TRBD2; J: TRBJ2-1; CDR3: CASSLEGLDEQFF; DNA: TGTGCCAGCAGCTTAGAGGGACTAGATGAGCAGTTCTTC
size: few; V: TRBV2; D: -; J: TRBJ1-1; CDR3: CASSPRGRSGTEAFF; DNA: TGTGCCAGCAGTCCCCGCGGAAGGAGTGGGACTGAAGCTTTCTTT
size: -; V: TRBV5-1; D: -; J: TRBJ2-5; CDR3: CASSLSGVTETQYF; DNA: TGCGCCAGCAGCTTGTCCGGGGTAACCGAGACCCAGTACTTC
size: -; V: TRBV20-1; D: TRBD1; J: TRBJ2-5; CDR3: CSAETPDRGLWETQYF; DNA: TGCAGTGCCGAAACCCCGGACAGGGGGCTGTGGGAGACCCAGTACTTC
size: -; V: TRBV6-1; D: TRBD2; J: TRBJ2-7; CDR3: CASSPGLASTYEQYF; DNA: TGTGCCAGCAGCCCGGGACTAGCGAGTACCTACGAGCAGTACTTC
size: -; V: TRBV6-5; D: -; J: TRBJ1-2; CDR3: CASSYVIVGRNYGYTF; DNA: TGTGCCAGCAGTTACGTCATCGTAGGACGGAACTATGGCTACACCTTC
size: -; V: TRBV6-5; D: TRBD2; J: TRBJ2-1; CDR3: CASSYSPTSGGNYNEQFF; DNA: TGTGCCAGCAGTTACTCGCCGACTAGCGGGGGAAACTACAATGAGCAGTTCTTC
size: few; V: TRBV6-6; D: TRBD1; J: TRBJ1-5; CDR3: CASSFITGVGQPQHF; DNA: TGTGCCAGCAGCTTCATTACAGGGGTGGGTCAGCCCCAGCATTTT
size: few; V: TRBV20-1; D: TRBD1; J: TRBJ2-1; CDR3: CSARGGGTGVEQFF; DNA: TGCAGTGCTAGAGGTGGGGGGACAGGGGTTGAGCAGTTCTTC
size: many; V: TRBV29-1; D: -; J: TRBJ1-2; CDR3: CSVEDGRSNYGYTF; DNA: TGCAGCGTTGAAGATGGTCGTTCTAACTATGGCTACACCTTC
size: few; V: TRBV2; D: -; J: TRBJ2-2; CDR3: CASRRRDTGELFF; DNA: TGTGCCAGTCGGCGAAGGGACACCGGAGAGCTGTTTTTT
size: -; V: TRBV7-3; D: TRBD2; J: TRBJ2-4; CDR3: CASNSSGTSRMYF; DNA: TGTGCCAGCAACTCGTCCGGGACTAGCAGGATGTACTTC
size: few; V: TRBV4-1; D: -; J: TRBJ2-5; CDR3: CASSPPEGVKTQYF; DNA: TGCGCCAGCAGCCCCCCAGAGGGCGTGAAGACCCAGTACTTC
size: few; V: TRBV20-1; D: -; J: TRBJ2-1; CDR3: CSVVGPSNNEQFF; DNA: TGCAGTGTGGTGGGGCCATCAAACAATGAGCAGTTCTTC
size: -; V: TRBV15; D: -; J: TRBJ1-5; CDR3: CATSRDPRDPPQHF; DNA: TGTGCCACCAGCAGAGATCCCCGGGACCCGCCCCAGCATTTT
size: many; V: TRBV6-4; D: TRBD1; J: TRBJ2-1; CDR3: CASSQGGMVYEQFF; DNA: TGTGCCAGCAGCCAAGGGGGCATGGTCTATGAGCAGTTCTTC
size: few; V: TRBV20-1; D: -; J: TRBJ2-5; CDR3: CSARAVRTQYF; DNA: TGCAGTGCTAGAGCGGTGCGGACCCAGTACTTC
size: -; V: TRBV29-1; D: TRBD2; J: TRBJ2-1; CDR3: CSPRTSPYNEQFF; DNA: TGCAGCCCTCGGACTAGCCCCTACAATGAGCAGTTCTTC
size: few; V: TRBV20-1; D: TRBD1; J: TRBJ1-5; CDR3: CSATSGQGGIGSNQPQHF; DNA: TGCAGTGCTACCTCAGGACAGGGCGGGATTGGGAGCAATCAGCCCCAGCATTTT
size: many; V: TRBV5-1; D: TRBD2; J: TRBJ2-5; CDR3: CASSLDTRWEGRPQEPQYF; DNA: TGCGCCAGCAGCTTGGATACCCGATGGGAGGGGAGGCCCCAAGAGCCCCAGTACTTC
size: many; V: TRBV7-2; D: -; J: TRBJ2-5; CDR3: CASSSWMAVQETQYF; DNA: TGTGCCAGCAGCTCCTGGATGGCGGTCCAAGAGACCCAGTACTTC
size: -; V: TRBV3-1; D: -; J: TRBJ2-1; CDR3: CASSQELVNEQFF; DNA: TGTGCCAGCAGCCAAGAGCTGGTCAATGAGCAGTTCTTC
size: -; V: TRBV15; D: -; J: TRBJ2-5; CDR3: CATRRGIEETQYF; DNA: TGTGCCACACGGCGGGGAATTGAGGAGACCCAGTACTTC
size: -; V: TRBV5-1; D: -; J: TRBJ1-1; CDR3: CASSFQATPNTEAFF; DNA: TGCGCCAGCAGCTTCCAGGCGACGCCGAACACTGAAGCTTTCTTT
size: -; V: TRBV20-1; D: TRBD2; J: TRBJ2-3; CDR3: CSARLGREDTQYF; DNA: TGCAGTGCTAGATTGGGGCGGGAGGATACGCAGTATTTT
size: few; V: TRBV5-1; D: -; J: TRBJ2-7; CDR3: CASSLLGPNEQYF; DNA: TGCGCCAGCAGCTTGCTGGGCCCGAACGAGCAGTACTTC
size: -; V: TRBV7-3; D: TRBD2; J: TRBJ2-1; CDR3: CASSPRASGATYNEQFF; DNA: TGTGCCAGCAGCCCCCGGGCGAGCGGGGCCACCTACAATGAGCAGTTCTTC
size: few; V: TRBV12-3/TRBV12-4; D: -; J: TRBJ2-3; CDR3: CASSLTAVTDTQYF; DNA: TGTGCCAGCAGTTTAACAGCGGTCACAGATACGCAGTATTTT
size: -; V: TRBV29-1; D: -; J: TRBJ2-5; CDR3: CSVGLGTQYF; DNA: TGCAGCGTTGGTCTGGGGACCCAGTACTTC
size: -; V: TRBV10-3; D: TRBD2; J: TRBJ2-1; CDR3: CAIGEGLAGNEQFF; DNA: TGTGCCATCGGTGAAGGACTAGCGGGGAATGAGCAGTTCTTC
size: -; V: TRBV5-5; D: TRBD1; J: TRBJ1-2; CDR3: CASSRRDRGGNYGYTF; DNA: TGTGCCAGCAGCCGGCGGGACAGGGGGGGAAACTATGGCTACACCTTC
size: few; V: TRBV18; D: -; J: TRBJ2-5; CDR3: CASSPIVEETQYF; DNA: TGTGCCAGCTCACCCATCGTGGAAGAGACCCAGTACTTC
size: -; V: TRBV18; D: -; J: TRBJ2-1; CDR3: CASSPNRQDNEQFF; DNA: TGTGCCAGCTCACCAAACAGGCAGGACAATGAGCAGTTCTTC
size: once; V: TRBV14; D: -; J: TRBJ1-4; CDR3: CASSQRSAANEKLFF; DNA: TGTGCCAGCAGCCAACGAAGTGCAGCTAATGAAAAACTGTTTTTT
size: -; V: TRBV7-8; D: TRBD1; J: TRBJ1-2; CDR3: CASSFTTGGNYGYTF; DNA: TGTGCCAGCAGCTTTACGACAGGGGGGAACTATGGCTACACCTTC
size: few; V: TRBV20-1; D: -; J: TRBJ2-1; CDR3: CSATGKGYNEQFF; DNA: TGCAGTGCTACAGGGAAAGGATACAATGAGCAGTTCTTC
size: -; V: TRBV3-1; D: -; J: TRBJ2-7; CDR3: CASSVGDEQYF; DNA: TGTGCCAGCAGCGTGGGCGACGAGCAGTACTTC
size: few; V: TRBV5-5; D: TRBD1; J: TRBJ1-1; CDR3: CASSSGQGGIWNTEAFF; DNA: TGTGCCAGCAGCTCGGGACAGGGTGGGATTTGGAACACTGAAGCTTTCTTT
size: -; V: TRBV16; D: -; J: TRBJ1-5; CDR3: CASSQSNPSNQPQHF; DNA: TGTGCCAGCAGCCAATCAAATCCTAGCAATCAGCCCCAGCATTTT
size: -; V: TRBV7-2; D: TRBD1; J: TRBJ1-2; CDR3: CASSIQGTNYGYTF; DNA: TGTGCCAGCAGCATACAGGGGACCAACTATGGCTACACCTTC
size: -; V: TRBV15; D: -; J: TRBJ2-1; CDR3: CATSRERPGTEQFF; DNA: TGTGCCACCAGCAGAGAAAGGCCCGGGACTGAGCAGTTCTTC
size: few; V: TRBV7-3; D: -; J: TRBJ1-2; CDR3: CASRAQGIDGYTF; DNA: TGTGCCAGCAGGGCCCAGGGCATTGATGGCTACACCTTC
size: -; V: TRBV25-1; D: TRBD1; J: TRBJ1-5; CDR3: CASSEYSDRGLEEPQHF; DNA: TGTGCCAGCAGTGAATATTCGGACAGGGGGCTGGAGGAGCCCCAGCATTTT
size: -; V: TRBV9; D: TRBD2; J: TRBJ2-1; CDR3: CASSVRAGGGNEQFF; DNA: TGTGCCAGCAGCGTACGAGCGGGAGGGGGGAATGAGCAGTTCTTC
size: -; V: TRBV5-5; D: TRBD1; J: TRBJ2-7; CDR3: CASSLGTTGSSYEQYF; DNA: TGTGCCAGCAGCTTGGGTACGACAGGGAGCTCCTACGAGCAGTACTTC
size: few; V: TRBV6-5; D: -; J: TRBJ2-5; CDR3: CASSRLDRQETQYF; DNA: TGTGCCAGCAGTCGCCTAGACAGACAAGAGACCCAGTACTTC